Presented here are 15 T cell receptor beta chains from one specimen sequenced in a study of tumor and adjacent non-tumor tissue in lung cancer. The library came from three nested PCR rounds adapted from ARM-PCR protocols. TCRdb analysed the multiplex PCR reads with MiXCR anew, one entry per CDR3 protein. The sample has 75,000 to 80,000 distinct CDR3 sequences; 76% are singletons. The template was RNA from unsorted bulk tissue. This non-tumor lung sample came from over 3 cm beyond the tumor edge. Sequencing input: distant non-tumor lung tissue. The origin of the receptors is a man aged 65 to 85 with non-small cell lung cancer.

On this clonotype itself: Just one base apart from a much larger clone, this may be a read error. The CDR3 end shows no conserved phenylalanine or tryptophan, and so a read error is likely. The chain is built from TRBV20-1 and TRBJ1-2; D remains unclear. Germline V gene sequence: CDR1 DFQATT, CDR2 SNEGSKA (reference sequence). V lost 3 bases, J lost 4 bases, and 9 bases lay in between. The CDR3 runs to 12 residues. CDR3 sequence reads: CSASASRYGYTL. The CDR3 nucleotides read TGCAGTGCTAGTGCCAGCCGCTATGGCTACACCTTA.

For this clonotype: This clone may be a read error of a much larger clone one base away. The V gene is TRBV12-3 or TRBV12-4, the J gene TRBJ2-5, with 7 bases aligning to TRBD2. The DNA end is a closer match to TRBJ2-1, so the J assignment may be wrong. CDR3 size: 20 residues. CDR3 sequence reads: CASRKSDHPNSGLPQETQFF. CDR3 DNA: TGTGCCAGCAGAAAAAGCGACCACCCGAATAGCGGGCTTCCCCAGGAGACACAGTTCTTC.

This chain links TRBV29-1 with TRBJ1-2; no clear D. Germline V gene sequence: CDR1 SQVTM, CDR2 ANQGSEA. With 8 bases removed from V and 10 bases from J, the gap between germline ends came to 17 bases. CDR3 length equals 11 residues. As DNA, the CDR3 is TGCAGCATTTCCTACGAACAGATCTACACCTTC. Amino acid sequence: CSISYEQIYTF.

Of note for this clonotype: An end of the junction does not agree with germline; a read error may underlie this. The rearrangement links TRBV7-9 to TRBJ1-6; 8 bases are a match to TRBD1. The CDR3 contains 15 residues. CDR1 and CDR2 from the germline V gene are SEHNR and FQNEAQ (reference sequence). CDR3 sequence reads: CARSLAGGYNSPLLF. CDR3 nucleotide sequence: TGTGCCAGGAGCTTAGCAGGGGGCTATAATTCACCCCTCCTCTTT.

This clonotype has a handful of counts. Mismatch with germline at one junction end may stem from a read error. This chain connects TRBV11-2 to TRBJ2-3, with D tentatively TRBD2 (6 bases). CDR3 length: 14 amino acids. Germline values: CDR1 SGHAT, CDR2 FQNNGV. The CDR3 here is CTSSLDRGSDTQYF. DNA for the CDR3: TGTACCAGCAGCTTAGATCGGGGGTCGGATACGCAGTATTTT.

As to this clonotype: A junction boundary mismatches the germline segment, possibly from a read error. The chain uses TRBV12-3 or TRBV12-4 and TRBJ1-5, with a tentative D call TRBD1 (5 bases). The CDR3 is made up of 15 amino acids. The CDR3 nucleotides are TGTGCTAGCAATTTAGGGACTGGGGGCAATCAGCCCCAGCATTTT. It translates to CASNLGTGGNQPQHF.

This clonotype occurred a few times. A read error may account for a junction end that differs from germline. The chain has TRBV29-1 and TRBJ2-3; a weak D match, TRBD2 (6 bases). Germline V gene data show CDR1 as SQVTM and CDR2 as ANQGSEA. This CDR3 region has 14 residues. For the CDR3, the DNA is TGCAGCGCCAGACGGGAGTTCCGCACAGCTACGCAGTATTTT. It codes for CSARREFRTATQYF.

Regarding this clonotype: One end of the junction does not line up with germline, which may come from a read error. The CDR3 sequence is CASSWRGGRADMQYF. DNA for the CDR3: TGTGCCAGCAGCTGGCGGGGGGGCCGGGCAGATATGCAGTACTTT. The rearrangement joins TRBV5-4 to TRBJ2-3, with 9 bases aligning to TRBD2. Per germline, CDR1 SGHNT and CDR2 YYREEE (reference sequence). CDR3 length: 15 residues.

Remarks on this clonotype: At one of its ends the junction is not consistent with the germline gene, which may arise from a read error. The CDR3 sequence is CPSTRLFGYTF. The CDR3 nucleotides are TGTCCCAGCACGAGGCTTTTTGGCTACACCTTC. This chain joins TRBV6-6 and TRBJ1-2; D remains unclear. Per germline, CDR1 MNHNY and CDR2 SVGAGI (reference sequence). The length of the CDR3 is 11 residues.

Points on this clonotype: The germline gene is not matched at one end of the junction; a read error may be the cause. The rearrangement joins TRBV12-3 or TRBV12-4 to TRBJ2-7, with D possibly being TRBD1 or TRBD2 (5 bases each). The CDR3 consists of 14 residues. The DNA of the CDR3 is TGTGCCAGCAGTGGGACGGGTAGCTCCTACGAGCAGTGCTTC. Encoded protein: CASSGTGSSYEQCF.

Points on this clonotype: One end of the junction is discordant with germline, which a read error may explain. This rearrangement joins TRBV6-2 or TRBV6-3 to TRBJ2-1; 13 positions match TRBD2. The germline gives CDR1 MNHEY, CDR2 SVGEGT. The CDR3 spans 15 residues. In nucleotides, the CDR3 is TGTGTCAGCTATACCGGGACTAGCGGGAAGAATGAGCAGTTCTTC. Translation gives CVSYTGTSGKNEQFF.

As concerns this clonotype: An end of the junction does not agree with germline; a read error may underlie this. J is TRBJ1-1 and V is TRBV6-5, with a tentative D call TRBD1 (6 bases). The germline V gene encodes CDR1 MNHEY and CDR2 SVGAGI. The CDR3 has 16 amino acids. In DNA form, the CDR3 reads TGTGCCAACAGTTACGTGGGGGGGGCGGATCTAACTGAAGCTTTCTTT. Amino acids: CANSYVGGADLTEAFF.

As to this clonotype: This CDR3 is missing its conserved last phenylalanine or tryptophan, likely due to a read error. The rearrangement joins TRBV6-2 or TRBV6-3 to TRBJ2-3; D is undetermined. The germline gives CDR1 MNHEY, CDR2 SVGEGT. CDR3 length: 13 amino acids. CDR3 bases: TGTGCCAGCAGTGGGCACATGGGGAATACTCAGTATATT. It encodes CASSGHMGNTQYI.

A remark on this clonotype: The conserved final phenylalanine or tryptophan is absent from the CDR3, which likely points to a read error. The limits of the CDR3 on the DNA are not certain, so only TCRdb's listed CDR3 is given. This chain connects TRBV29-1 to TRBJ2-7; the D call in the table, TRBD1, was not verified against the DNA. Per the germline V gene, CDR1 is SQVTM and CDR2 is ANQGSEA. The CDR3 spans 14 residues, counting both ends. CDR3 region: CSIERAGPTYEQYL.

The chain employs TRBV6-6 and TRBJ1-2; D remains ambiguous. Germline CDR1 and CDR2: MNHNY and SVGAGI (reference sequence). Trimming cost V 8 bases and J 6 bases, with 19 bases left between them. CDR3 length equals 14 residues. DNA for the CDR3: TGTGCCAGCGCCCCCCCAGGCGCCTCCCATGGCTACACCTTC. This encodes CASAPPGASHGYTF.